This entry concerns a single TCR beta chain. Its antigen remains unidentified. No much larger clonotype is one base removed from it; base qualities were not supplied. Using the deep immunoSEQ assay, multiplex PCR amplified TCR CDR3 regions from genomic DNA. For each cell subset, the extracted genomic DNA was distributed evenly across all wells of several immunoSEQ 96-well plates, and each plate served as one replicate. For sorted subsets, around 0.2 ug genomic DNA, equal to about 30,000 T cell genomes, was loaded into each replicate PCR. Purified libraries were measured with a Qubit 3.0 fluorometer, size-checked on a Bioanalyzer 2100, and measured again with the KAPA Library Quantification kit. Every immunoSEQ 96-well plate was sequenced on a dedicated single-read 150-cycle Illumina NextSeq 550 flow cell. Per the authors' processing: Because the immunoSEQ output held only junctional sequences and lacked quality scores, the filtering could not match the filtering applied to full-length reads. To assign V/J genes and CDR3, sequences were annotated using PyIR, a Python wrapper for IgBLAST v1.9, with IMGT germline references. Reads were removed for weak V/J assignments (E-value above 1e-6), missing CDR3, stop codons, out-of-frame junctions, or ambiguous translated residues. V3J clonotypes were defined as sequences sharing an identical inferred V gene, J gene, and CDR3 amino acid sequence. Percentage overlap between repertoires was calculated by dividing the number of shared unique clonotypes by the size of the smaller repertoire. Repertoire richness was assessed with RTK rarefaction, the Chao1 estimator, and Recon v2.1 estimates of unobserved clonotypes. OLGA was used to compute generation probabilities for all TCRbeta clonotypes that the gDNA method yielded from a few donors. The immuneACCESS repertoire file appears here via TCRdb, limited to in-frame rearrangements. These files lack a portion of the clones; in checked studies, under half of the deficit traces to unresolved V genes, and the cause of the others is not known. V, J and clone size were drawn from that table, and D and trimming were deduced from the DNA. In all, the sample holds about 2.2 million clones, and 93% of those were seen once. The ten largest clones add up to under 2% of the sample.

V lost 5 bases and J lost 1 base; the stretch between them is 14 bases long. The CDR3, from cysteine to phenylalanine, totals 16 residues. Of all the DNA, just the CDR3 is kept, 48 bases in frame from base 1. The CDR1 and CDR2 encoded by the germline V gene are SGHNT and YENEEA. This sample is part of a study of shared clonotypes between healthy human individuals (dated by TCRdb to 2018 to 2020). The study in broad terms: The cohort included three men and a couple of women between 18 and 49 years of age. The study deeply sequenced blood TCR repertoires of 5 or 6 healthy adults to estimate repertoire size and the extent of clonotype sharing between individuals. Per donor, three plates each were used for CD4 naive and CD4 memory, two for CD8 naive, and one for CD8 memory. Leukapheresis yielded between about 0.8 and 9.5 billion PBMCs per donor. To increase sequencing depth and limit assay-specific biases, TCR repertoire library preparation and sequencing were carried out by different laboratories using diverse techniques.

General findings and caveats noted by the study authors: Sampling was limited to blood, and TCR repertoires in tissue likely differ from TCR repertoires in blood. Higher generation probabilities were observed for clonotypes shared by all four sorted-subset donors than for non-shared clonotypes. Naive subsets generally had larger estimated clonotype richness than memory subsets. Even with the large sequencing depth, rarefaction of the sorted-subset datasets indicated that sequencing was incomplete. About 5% of naive CD4, approximately 3.7% of naive CD8, about 2.4% of memory CD4, and 0.35% to 0.5% of memory CD8 clonotypes were shared across a few donors. Based on pairwise subsampling, the degree of clonotype sharing among donors was expected to be affected by sequencing depth. The small number of donors limited the genetic and exposure-history diversity represented.

CD8 naive samples were CD45RO-negative cells positively selected for CCR7, giving a CD45RA+CCR7+ population that excluded TemRA cells. Donors were healthy HIV-negative adults with no recently reported acute infections or vaccinations. Only Caucasian adults living in Nashville, Tennessee, USA were represented among the donors. After blood collection by leukapheresis, PBMCs were isolated using Ficoll-Histopaque density gradient centrifugation and then cryopreserved in the vapor phase of liquid nitrogen. Analytical flow cytometry was used to check the purity and quantity of each magnetically sorted T cell population. Each sorted fraction had its genomic DNA isolated and then quantified by UV absorbance on a Nanodrop 2000c.

Recombination joined TRBV11-3 with TRBJ2-2, and the D gene may be TRBD2, 6 bases matching. The clonotype was recovered from a man between 18 and 29 years old in good health. Some clones in this sample may be carry-over from other donors' samples. What was sequenced was naive CD8+ T cells from PBMCs. The sample's cell subset or site label, in plain terms: CD45RA+CCR7+. DNA sequence: TGTGCCAGCAGCCTGTATGGCGGGGAGAACACCGGGGAGCTGTTTTTT. Its translation is CASSLYGGENTGELFF.